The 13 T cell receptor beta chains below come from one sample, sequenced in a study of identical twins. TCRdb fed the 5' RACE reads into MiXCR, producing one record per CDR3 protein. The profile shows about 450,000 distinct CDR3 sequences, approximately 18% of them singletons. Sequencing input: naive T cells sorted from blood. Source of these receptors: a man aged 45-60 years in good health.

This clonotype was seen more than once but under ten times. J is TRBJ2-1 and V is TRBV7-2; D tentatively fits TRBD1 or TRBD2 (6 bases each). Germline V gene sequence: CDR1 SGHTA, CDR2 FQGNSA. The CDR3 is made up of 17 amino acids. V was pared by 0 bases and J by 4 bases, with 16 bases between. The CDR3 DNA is TGTGCCAGCAGCTTAGCACGGGGGCCCCTTGGTTACAATGAGCAGTTCTTC. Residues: CASSLARGPLGYNEQFF.

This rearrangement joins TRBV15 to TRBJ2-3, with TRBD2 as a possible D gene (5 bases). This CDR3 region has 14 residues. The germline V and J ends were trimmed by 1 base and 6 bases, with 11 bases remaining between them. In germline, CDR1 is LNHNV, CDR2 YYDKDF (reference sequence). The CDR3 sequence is CATSRGSREDTQYF. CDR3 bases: TGTGCCACCAGCAGAGGGTCGAGGGAGGATACGCAGTATTTT.

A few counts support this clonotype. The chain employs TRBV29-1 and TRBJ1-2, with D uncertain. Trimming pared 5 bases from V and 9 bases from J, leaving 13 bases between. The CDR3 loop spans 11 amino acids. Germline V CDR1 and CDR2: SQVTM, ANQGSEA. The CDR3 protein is CSVQVGRSYTF. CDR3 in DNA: TGCAGCGTTCAAGTGGGCCGGAGCTACACCTTC.

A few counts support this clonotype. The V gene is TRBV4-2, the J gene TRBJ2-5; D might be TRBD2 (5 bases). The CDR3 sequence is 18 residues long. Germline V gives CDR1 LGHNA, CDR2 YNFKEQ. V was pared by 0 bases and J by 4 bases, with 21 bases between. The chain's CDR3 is CASSQDIISGLAGETQYF. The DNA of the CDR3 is TGTGCCAGCAGCCAAGATATAATTTCAGGTCTAGCTGGAGAGACCCAGTACTTC.

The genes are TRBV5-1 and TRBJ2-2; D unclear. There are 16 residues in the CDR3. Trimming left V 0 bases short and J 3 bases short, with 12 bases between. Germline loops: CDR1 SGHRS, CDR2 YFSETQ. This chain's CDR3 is CASSLDPSEYTGELFF. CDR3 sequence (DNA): TGCGCCAGCAGCTTGGACCCTTCCGAGTACACCGGGGAGCTGTTTTTT.

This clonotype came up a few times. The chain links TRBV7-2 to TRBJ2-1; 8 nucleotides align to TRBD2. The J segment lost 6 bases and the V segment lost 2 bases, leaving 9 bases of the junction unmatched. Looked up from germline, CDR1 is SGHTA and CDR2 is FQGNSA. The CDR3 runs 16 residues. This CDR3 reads CASSLTGTSKGNEQFF. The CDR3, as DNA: TGTGCCAGCAGCTTAACCGGGACTAGTAAAGGCAATGAGCAGTTCTTC.

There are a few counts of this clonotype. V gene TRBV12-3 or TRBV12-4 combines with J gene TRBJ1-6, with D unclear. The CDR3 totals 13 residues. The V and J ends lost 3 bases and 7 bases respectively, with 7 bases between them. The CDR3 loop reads CASSFTTNSPLHF. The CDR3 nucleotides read TGTGCCAGCAGTTTTACAACCAATTCACCCCTCCACTTT.

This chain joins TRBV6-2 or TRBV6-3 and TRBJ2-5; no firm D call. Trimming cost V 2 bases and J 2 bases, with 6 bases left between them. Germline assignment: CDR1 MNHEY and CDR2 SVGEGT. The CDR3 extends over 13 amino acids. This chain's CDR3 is CASSYQPQETQYF. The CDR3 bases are TGTGCCAGCAGTTACCAGCCTCAAGAGACCCAGTACTTC.

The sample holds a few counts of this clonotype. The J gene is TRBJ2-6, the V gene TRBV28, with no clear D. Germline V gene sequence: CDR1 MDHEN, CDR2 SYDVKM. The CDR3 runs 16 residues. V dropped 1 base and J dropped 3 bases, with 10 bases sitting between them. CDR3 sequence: CASSLLGNGGANVLTF. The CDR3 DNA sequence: TGTGCCAGCAGTTTATTGGGGAACGGTGGGGCCAACGTCCTGACTTTC. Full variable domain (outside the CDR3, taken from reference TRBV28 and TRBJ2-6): DVKVTQSSRYLVKRTGEKVFLECVQDMDHENMFWYRQDPGLGLRLIYFSYDVKMKEKGDIPEGYSVSREKKERFSLILESASTNQTSMYLCASSLLGNGGANVLTFGAGSRLTVL.

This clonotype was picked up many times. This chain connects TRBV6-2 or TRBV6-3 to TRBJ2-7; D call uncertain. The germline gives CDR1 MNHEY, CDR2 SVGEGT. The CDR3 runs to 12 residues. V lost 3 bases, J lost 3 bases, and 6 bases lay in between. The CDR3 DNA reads TGTGCCAGCAGTTATGGCGTCTACGAGCAGTACTTC. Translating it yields CASSYGVYEQYF.

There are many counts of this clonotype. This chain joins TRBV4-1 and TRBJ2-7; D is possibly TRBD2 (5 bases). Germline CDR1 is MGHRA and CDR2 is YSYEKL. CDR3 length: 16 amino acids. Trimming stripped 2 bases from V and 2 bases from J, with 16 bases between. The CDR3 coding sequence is TGCGCCAGCAGCCAAAGTATGAGGGCCTCCCCCTACGAGCAGTACTTC. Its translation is CASSQSMRASPYEQYF.

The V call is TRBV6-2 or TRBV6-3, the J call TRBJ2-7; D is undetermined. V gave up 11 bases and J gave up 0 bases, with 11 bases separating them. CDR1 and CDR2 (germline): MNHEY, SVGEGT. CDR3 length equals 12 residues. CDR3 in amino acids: CAASPTSYEQYF. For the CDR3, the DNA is TGTGCCGCGAGTCCGACCTCCTACGAGCAGTACTTC.

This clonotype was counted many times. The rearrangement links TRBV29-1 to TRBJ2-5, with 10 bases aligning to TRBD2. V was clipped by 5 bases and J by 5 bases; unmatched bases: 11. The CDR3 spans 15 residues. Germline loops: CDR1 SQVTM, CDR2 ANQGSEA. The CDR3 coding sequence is TGCAGCGTTTTAAGTCTAGCGGGAGCAGGGGAGACCCAGTACTTC. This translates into CSVLSLAGAGETQYF.